The T cell receptor (beta chain) described here comes from a study of T cells in Graves' hyperthyroidism and ophthalmopathy. Notes on the study in general: Blood shared most expanded thyroid clonotypes above 0.001.

The sample holds a few counts of this clonotype. Its cognate antigen is unknown. TCR beta CDR3 sequences were amplified from RNA transcripts. Primed by the HTBI set, a first-round RT-PCR was run on the TCR CDR3. TCRdb reprocessed the multiplex PCR reads via MiXCR and lists one record per CDR3 protein. The table includes 500,000 to 650,000 distinct CDR3 sequences, 11% to 15% detected once. Patients were excluded because of uncontrolled infection, other autoimmune disease, pregnancy or lactation. For the diagnoses, clinical symptoms, serum thyroxine and TRAb, thyroid ultrasound and orbital computed tomography were used. Germline V gene data show CDR1 as LNHNV and CDR2 as YYDKDF (reference sequence). The CDR3 loop spans 17 amino acids. J lost 4 bases, V lost 1 base, and 7 bases had no gene match.

The receptor comes from a woman aged 40 to 49 with Graves' hyperthyroidism. This chain connects TRBV15 to TRBJ2-5; 12 nucleotides match TRBD1. The material sequenced was blood. The DNA for the CDR3 is TGTGCCACCAGCAGAGTTCGGGGGACAGGGGGCGGAGAGACCCAGTACTTC. Protein sequence: CATSRVRGTGGGETQYF. The variable domain in full, with the rest retrieved from reference TRBV15 and TRBJ2-5, is DAMVIQNPRYQVTQFGKPVTLSCSQTLNHNVMYWYQQKSSQAPKLLFHYYDKDFNNEADTPDNFQSRRPNTSFCFLDIRSPGLGDTAMYLCATSRVRGTGGGETQYFGPGTRLLVL.